A selection of T cell receptor beta chains follows, all from one sample in a study of CD8+ T cells in alopecia areata. Data came from immunoSEQ multiplex PCR; TCRdb stores just in-frame clones and leaves some out. Of over 70,000 clones listed, 60% to 70% are singletons. Sequenced material: CD8+ T cells sorted from blood, taken at week 24, from a patient treated with tofacitinib. All receptors come from a human donor with alopecia areata. Both conserved end residues are part of each CDR3. The order of the fields is CDR3 length, J gene, V gene, D gene, clone size, CDR3 DNA, CDR3 protein. D genes are given only for firm matches. Some rows have no size entry. The others give once, few or many, or a class for an expanded clone.

>16|TRBJ2-7|TRBV7-6|TRBD1|NA
TGTGCCAGCAGCCCCGCGGCAGGGGGTAACTCCTACGAGCAGTACTTC
CASSPAAGGNSYEQYF
>16|TRBJ1-2|TRBV5-6|NA|NA
TGTGCCAGCAGCCTGGGGGCCACCGCCAGGGACTATGGCTACACCTTC
CASSLGATARDYGYTF
>13|TRBJ1-1|TRBV9|NA|many
TGTGCCAGCAGTGACAACAGGGAGGCTGAAGCTTTCTTT
CASSDNREAEAFF
>14|TRBJ2-5|TRBV4-1|NA|few
TGCGCCAGCAGCCCCTCGGATCTCCGAGAGACCCAGTACTTC
CASSPSDLRETQYF
>16|TRBJ1-5|TRBV7-9|NA|few
TGTGCCAGCAGCTCATGGCGGGAGGGGAGCAATCAGCCCCAGCATTTT
CASSSWREGSNQPQHF
>14|TRBJ2-3|TRBV27|TRBD2|NA
TGTGCCAGCAATCAGAGCGGGGAGGAAGATACGCAGTATTTT
CASNQSGEEDTQYF
>12|TRBJ1-1|TRBV27|NA|few
TGTGCCAGCAGTCGGGGGGGCACTGAAGCTTTCTTT
CASSRGGTEAFF
>11|TRBJ2-3|TRBV20-1|NA|NA
TGCATGGTCGAAGGCACAGATACGCAGTATTTT
CMVEGTDTQYF
>15|TRBJ2-7|TRBV5-1|NA|few
TGCGCCAGCAGCTTGGTAACAGGGCATCCCTACGAGCAGTACTTC
CASSLVTGHPYEQYF
>13|TRBJ2-7|TRBV5-1|NA|NA
TGCGCCAGCAGCCCAACGGGGTCCTACGAGCAGTACTTC
CASSPTGSYEQYF
>22|TRBJ2-5|TRBV7-6|TRBD2|NA
TGTGCCAGCAGCTTCAGCCTAGGGACTAGCGGGAGTGGAGGTGATCTTGAAGAGACCCAGTACTTC
CASSFSLGTSGSGGDLEETQYF
>17|TRBJ2-1|TRBV9|TRBD2|few
TGTGCCAGCAGCGCCAGAGGGGTACTAGCGGATTACAATGAGCAGTTCTTC
CASSARGVLADYNEQFF
>14|TRBJ1-2|TRBV4-1|NA|NA
TGCGCCAGCAGCCAAGCCGCGACCAACTATGGCTACACCTTC
CASSQAATNYGYTF
>13|TRBJ2-6|TRBV4-2|NA|NA
TGTGCCAGCAGCCAAGGTGGGGCCAACGTCCTGACTTTC
CASSQGGANVLTF
>14|TRBJ1-2|TRBV28|TRBD1|NA
TGTGCCAGTTCCGGGACAGGGGAGGACTATGGCTACACCTTC
CASSGTGEDYGYTF
>14|TRBJ2-7|TRBV4-1|NA|NA
TGCGCCAGCAGCCAAGAAGGTGGCGCCTACGAGCAGTACTTC
CASSQEGGAYEQYF
>11|TRBJ2-3|TRBV27|NA|NA
TGTGCCAGCAGTTCCGTAGATACGCAGTATTTT
CASSSVDTQYF
>16|TRBJ2-3|TRBV6-5|TRBD2|NA
TGTGCCAGCAGTTACTCGCAGCGGGGGGGCACAGATACGCAGTATTTT
CASSYSQRGGTDTQYF
>15|TRBJ1-1|TRBV6-1|NA|once
TGTGCCAGCAGCGCGTTCGGGGAAGGGAACACTGAAGCTTTCTTT
CASSAFGEGNTEAFF
>23|TRBJ2-3|TRBV6-9|TRBD2|NA
TGTGCCAGCAGTTCCCCTACAGGGGAATCCCTTACTAGCGGGAGGCCGTGCACAGATACGCAGTATTTT
CASSSPTGESLTSGRPCTDTQYF
>16|TRBJ2-1|TRBV7-2|NA|many
TGTGCCAGCAGCTTAGCGGCGGGGCCCACGGACAATGAGCAGTTCTTC
CASSLAAGPTDNEQFF
>16|TRBJ2-3|TRBV28|NA|NA
TGTGCCAGCAGTAAAAGGGGGGGGCCCTACACAGATACGCAGTATTTT
CASSKRGGPYTDTQYF
>17|TRBJ2-3|TRBV7-2|TRBD2|NA
TGTGCCAGCAGCTTAGGGTTCGGCGGGAGTCTCGCAGATACGCAGTATTTT
CASSLGFGGSLADTQYF
>14|TRBJ2-7|TRBV7-9|NA|NA
TGTGCCAGCAGCATTGCACTCGCCTCCTACGAGCAGTACTTC
CASSIALASYEQYF
>19|TRBJ1-1|TRBV29-1|TRBD1|NA
TGCAGCGTTGAAGTGTTGGGCCAGGGACAGGGGACTTATAGCACTGAAGCTTTCTTT
CSVEVLGQGQGTYSTEAFF
>14|TRBJ1-1|TRBV9|NA|few
TGTGCCAGCAGCGTCAGAGGGGGGGACACTGAAGCTTTCTTT
CASSVRGGDTEAFF
>15|TRBJ2-5|TRBV7-6|TRBD2|NA
TGTGCCAGCAGTTACCCCGGGACTAGCGAAGAGACCCAGTACTTC
CASSYPGTSEETQYF
>10|TRBJ2-3|TRBV25-1|NA|once
TGTGCCAGCAGTGACAATTCGCAGTATTTT
CASSDNSQYF
>15|TRBJ2-1|TRBV7-9|TRBD1|NA
TGTGCCAGCAGCCCCCCACAGGGGACCAACAATGAGCAGTTCTTC
CASSPPQGTNNEQFF
>13|TRBJ2-1|TRBV4-1|NA|few
TGCGCCAGCAGCCAAGAAGTCTACAATGAGCAGTTCTTC
CASSQEVYNEQFF
>14|TRBJ1-5|TRBV7-9|TRBD1|NA
TGTGCCAGCAGCTCACAGGGGGCCGGTCAGCCCCAGCATTTT
CASSSQGAGQPQHF
>15|TRBJ2-5|TRBV7-9|NA|NA
TGTGCCAGCAGCCAAGCTTCGGGGAACCTAGAGACCCAGTACTTC
CASSQASGNLETQYF
>16|TRBJ2-5|TRBV2|TRBD2|NA
TGTGCCAGCAGTGAAGCGCGGGCTAGCGGGGGCTTACCCCAGTACTTC
CASSEARASGGLPQYF
>17|TRBJ1-6|TRBV11-2|TRBD1|few
TGCGCCAGCAGCCAAGATCATACGACAGGGCTTGGTTCACCCCTCCACTTT
CASSQDHTTGLGSPLHF
>17|TRBJ2-5|TRBV7-3|TRBD2|NA
TGTGCCAGCAGCCCGAAGAAGCGGGGGGGCCCTCTGGAGACCCAGTACTTC
CASSPKKRGGPLETQYF
>13|TRBJ1-2|TRBV6-5|NA|NA
TGTGCCAGCAGTTCTGACACGCAAAACGGCTACACCTTC
CASSSDTQNGYTF
>17|TRBJ1-1|TRBV15|NA|NA
TGTGCCACCAGCGGCCTGAATGGGGGAGAGACGGACACTGAAGCTTTCTTT
CATSGLNGGETDTEAFF
>15|TRBJ2-5|TRBV27|NA|NA
TGTGCCAGCAGTTTACCTGAGCGGGTCCAAGAGACCCAGTACTTC
CASSLPERVQETQYF
>12|TRBJ1-1|TRBV29-1|NA|NA
TGCAGCGTTGAAGGAAGCGGCACTGAAGCTTTCTTT
CSVEGSGTEAFF
>14|TRBJ1-4|TRBV27|NA|NA
TGTGCCAGCAGTTTCTCCCGACGGGGTGAAAAACTGTTTTTT
CASSFSRRGEKLFF
>13|TRBJ2-7|TRBV19|NA|NA
TGTGCCAGTAGTATAGGACTCCCCTACGAGCAGTACTTC
CASSIGLPYEQYF
>15|TRBJ2-7|TRBV6-1|NA|once
TGTGCCAGCAGTGAGGGAGAGGGGGAAACCTACGAGCAGTACTTC
CASSEGEGETYEQYF
>16|TRBJ1-1|TRBV11-2|NA|NA
TGTGCCAGCAGCCACGCTGAGATGGGACTCGGCACTGAAGCTTTCTTT
CASSHAEMGLGTEAFF
>18|TRBJ2-3|TRBV4-1|TRBD2|NA
TGCGCCAGCAGCCAAGAGATAACTAGCGGGGGTAGCACAGATACGCAGTATTTT
CASSQEITSGGSTDTQYF
>15|TRBJ2-2|TRBV2|NA|NA
TGTGCCAGCAGTGAGGCCAGGGTTGCCACCGGGGAGCTGTTTTTT
CASSEARVATGELFF
>14|TRBJ1-6|TRBV7-9|NA|many
TGTGCCAGCAGCTTAGCGCAAGCCTATTCACCCCTCCACTTT
CASSLAQAYSPLHF
>15|TRBJ2-3|TRBV6-4|TRBD2|few
TGTGCCAGCAGTGACTCCGCGGGGGGGCCAGATACGCAGTATTTT
CASSDSAGGPDTQYF
>12|TRBJ1-2|TRBV23-1|NA|NA
TGCGCCAGGGTCCCGGGGGCCTATGGCTACACCTTC
CARVPGAYGYTF
>17|TRBJ2-2|TRBV23-1|TRBD2|NA
TGCGCCAGCAGTCAAAGGACTAGCGGGAAGAACACCGGGGAGCTGTTTTTT
CASSQRTSGKNTGELFF
>14|TRBJ1-2|TRBV4-3|NA|NA
TGCGCCAGCAGCCCTGAGACAGGAACCTATGGCTACACCTTC
CASSPETGTYGYTF
>13|TRBJ2-7|TRBV29-1|TRBD1|few
TGCAGCGTTGGGGACAGGGGGCCGTGGGAGCAGTACTTC
CSVGDRGPWEQYF
>18|TRBJ2-1|TRBV5-1|TRBD2|once
TGCGCCAGCAGGGTAGGGACTAGCGGGAGGAGCTCCTACAATGAGCAGTTCTTC
CASRVGTSGRSSYNEQFF